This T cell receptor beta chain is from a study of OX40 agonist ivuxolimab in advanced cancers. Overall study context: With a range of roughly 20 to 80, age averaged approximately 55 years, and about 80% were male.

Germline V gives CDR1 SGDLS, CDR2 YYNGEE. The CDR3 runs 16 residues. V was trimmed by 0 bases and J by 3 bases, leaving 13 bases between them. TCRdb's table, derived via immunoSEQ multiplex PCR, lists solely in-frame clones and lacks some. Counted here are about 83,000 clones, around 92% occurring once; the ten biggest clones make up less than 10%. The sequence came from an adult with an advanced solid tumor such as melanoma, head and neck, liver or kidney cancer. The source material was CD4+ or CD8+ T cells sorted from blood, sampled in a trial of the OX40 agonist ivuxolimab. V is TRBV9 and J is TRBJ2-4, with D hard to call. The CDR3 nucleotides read TGTGCCAGCAGCGTAGGTAGAGGTTACGACAAAAACATTCAGTACTTC. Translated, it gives CASSVGRGYDKNIQYF. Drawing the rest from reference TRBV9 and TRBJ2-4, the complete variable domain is DSGVTQTPKHLITATGQRVTLRCSPRSGDLSVYWYQQSLDQGLQFLIQYYNGEERAKGNILERFSAQQFPDLHSELNLSSLELGDSALYFCASSVGRGYDKNIQYFGAGTRLSVL.